This T cell receptor (beta chain) was captured in a study of vaccination and CD4 T cells after COVID-19. Overall study context: Taking of post-vaccine samples occurred a median approximately 67 days after dose two (range 14 to 241).

This clonotype was counted only a few times. The target antigen is unknown. The treatment: roughly 11-day PBMC culture with coronavirus spike peptide pools or control peptides (ViraFEST assay). Upon completion of 10 days of culture, CD4+ T cells were isolated via negative selection. Germline CDR1 MDHEN, CDR2 SYDVKM. J gave up 1 base and V 7 bases, and 10 bases lay outside the gene matches. This CDR3 has 16 residues. The study sequenced cultured CD4+ T cell DNA using the Oncomine TCR Beta short-read assay. TCRdb itself ran the PCR reads through MiXCR, one entry per CDR3 protein. The sample lists some 19,000 distinct CDR3 sequences; 38% were seen once. Study observations and caveats: Median SARS-CoV-2-reactive clonotype numbers went from approximately 23 to 38; this increase was not significant.

The specimen was cultured CD4+ T cells from blood. This receptor was obtained from a human donor with COVID-19. The chain employs TRBV28 and TRBJ1-1; TRBD1 agrees at 9 bases. The CDR3 DNA sequence: TGTGCCAGCAACCTACTACAGGGGGCCACGAACACTGAAGCTTTCTTT. As protein: CASNLLQGATNTEAFF.